This is a list of T cell receptor beta chains from one sample in a study of T-cell memory formation after mild COVID-19. TCRdb redid the calling of the 5' RACE reads with MiXCR, one entry per CDR3 protein. Of nearly 110,000 distinct CDR3 sequences listed, 9.5% to 15% were seen once; the top ten hold 25% to 35%. Sequencing was carried out using PBMCs or a T cell subset sorted from them (not recorded which). The receptors stem from an adult woman who had mild COVID-19 (a few samples of this study predate the infection). Cell type and time point are not known. Each CDR3 is given with its conserved first and last residue. A D gene is named only where the DNA matches it firmly. Size is stated for part of the rows, as once, few or many counts, or as a class when the clone is expanded.

>NA|NA|TRBJ1-5|TRBV7-2
CASSFAVSNQPQHF
TGTGCCAGCAGCTTTGCAGTGAGCAATCAGCCCCAGCATTTT
>NA|NA|TRBJ1-5|TRBV4-2
CASSLTGADQPQHF
TGTGCCAGCAGCCTTACAGGAGCTGATCAGCCCCAGCATTTT
>many|TRBD1|TRBJ2-3|TRBV7-9
CASSPRQGSTDTQYF
TGTGCCAGCAGCCCCCGACAGGGGAGCACAGATACGCAGTATTTT
>few|NA|TRBJ2-7|TRBV29-1
CSVELRETYEQYF
TGCAGCGTTGAACTCAGGGAGACCTACGAGCAGTACTTC
>NA|NA|TRBJ2-5|TRBV12-3/TRBV12-4
CASSWDGGRETQYF
TGTGCCAGCAGTTGGGACGGGGGTCGGGAGACCCAGTACTTC
>once|TRBD1|TRBJ1-5|TRBV7-9
CASSFMGQALDQPQHF
TGTGCCAGCAGCTTTATGGGACAGGCGCTGGATCAGCCCCAGCATTTT
>NA|TRBD2|TRBJ2-1|TRBV19
CASTPWGGKLDEQFF
TGTGCCAGTACCCCCTGGGGGGGAAAATTGGATGAGCAGTTCTTC
>NA|NA|TRBJ2-3|TRBV2
CASTRGLGDTDTQYF
TGTGCCAGCACCCGAGGACTGGGAGACACAGATACGCAGTATTTT
>few|TRBD1|TRBJ2-7|TRBV30
CAWSWRQGGEQYF
TGTGCCTGGAGCTGGCGACAGGGCGGTGAGCAGTACTTC
>few|TRBD2|TRBJ2-1|TRBV5-4
CASSYGGRGIAYNEQFF
TGTGCCAGCAGCTACGGCGGGAGGGGTATCGCCTACAATGAGCAGTTCTTC
>NA|TRBD1|TRBJ2-1|TRBV5-1
CASSSRTGLTNEQFF
TGCGCCAGCAGCTCCCGGACAGGGCTGACCAATGAGCAGTTCTTC
>NA|TRBD2|TRBJ2-1|TRBV4-1
CASSPHVPLTSGENEQFF
TGCGCCAGCAGCCCTCACGTACCTCTAACTAGCGGGGAAAATGAGCAGTTCTTC
>NA|NA|TRBJ1-4|TRBV12-3/TRBV12-4
CASRLFIGGNEKLFF
TGTGCCAGCAGACTTTTTATAGGTGGGAATGAAAAACTGTTTTTT
>many|NA|TRBJ2-7|TRBV3-1
CASSQGLSYEQYF
TGTGCCAGCAGCCAAGGCCTATCCTACGAGCAGTACTTC
>NA|TRBD2|TRBJ2-3|TRBV7-3
CASSPDIGAGGITSTDTQYF
TGTGCCAGCAGCCCGGATATAGGCGCGGGGGGCATAACTAGCACAGATACGCAGTATTTT
>NA|NA|TRBJ2-2|TRBV9
CASTQGYLNTGELFF
TGTGCCAGCACCCAGGGCTATCTGAACACCGGGGAGCTGTTTTTT
>NA|TRBD1|TRBJ2-7|TRBV4-1
CASSRQQGDPYEQYF
TGCGCCAGCAGCCGCCAACAGGGGGACCCCTACGAGCAGTACTTC
>NA|TRBD2|TRBJ2-7|TRBV7-8
CASSYGTSGAFYEQYF
TGTGCCAGCAGCTACGGGACTAGCGGGGCCTTTTACGAGCAGTACTTC
>NA|NA|TRBJ2-3|TRBV3-1
CASSYPQRIGTDTQYF
TGTGCCAGCAGCTACCCACAGAGGATCGGCACAGATACGCAGTATTTT
>many|NA|TRBJ1-1|TRBV7-9
CASSRIPVNTEAFF
TGTGCCAGCAGCCGGATTCCAGTGAACACTGAAGCTTTCTTT
>NA|TRBD1|TRBJ2-3|TRBV27
CASSGTGGSLFTDTQYF
TGTGCCAGTTCGGGGACAGGGGGTTCCCTTTTCACAGATACGCAGTATTTT
>NA|NA|TRBJ1-1|TRBV5-1
CASSLKRQGYNTEAFF
TGCGCCAGCAGCTTGAAGAGGCAGGGGTATAACACTGAAGCTTTCTTT
>NA|NA|TRBJ2-7|TRBV30
CAWTDTSYEQYF
TGTGCCTGGACGGACACCTCTTACGAGCAGTACTTC
>many|NA|TRBJ2-7|TRBV20-1
CSARVPSSYEQYF
TGCAGTGCTAGAGTGCCCAGCTCCTACGAGCAGTACTTC